Shown below are 24 T cell receptor beta chains from a single sample sequenced in a study of blood T cell repertoires in COVID-19 (dated by TCRdb to 2018 to 2021). Library preparation was by the immunoSEQ multiplex PCR assay. As stored in TCRdb, this immuneACCESS dataset retains in-frame rearrangements with V and J assigned. A fraction of the clones does not appear; measured against another copy, unresolved V genes explain less than half of the discrepancy, and the remainder lacks a known reason. The sample table lists about 370,000 clones, 70% to 90% of them with a count of one. The top ten clones comprise approximately 3% of the sample. Source material: peripheral blood. The receptors shown here come from a woman in her 30s with COVID-19, enrolled during active disease.

This clone came up once. CDR3 DNA sequence: TGTGCCACCAGTGATCGGACTAGCGGGAGCGGGGAGCAGTTCTTC. It is translated as CATSDRTSGSGEQFF. V usage is TRBV24-1 and J usage is TRBJ2-1, with TRBD2 identical over 13 bases. From germline, CDR1 is KGHDR and CDR2 SFDVKD. There are 15 residues in the CDR3. V dropped 3 bases and J dropped 10; count of bases not matched to a gene: 5.

This clone occurred once. This rearrangement joins TRBV18 to TRBJ2-3, with no clear D. The V gene's germline CDR1 is KGHSH and CDR2 LQKENI. The CDR3 spans 15 residues. Trimming took 3 bases from V and 1 from J, leaving 11 bases between them. CDR3 sequence: CASSPVASRTDTQYF. The CDR3 DNA sequence: TGTGCCAGCTCACCCGTAGCATCGCGCACAGATACGCAGTATTTT.

This chain connects TRBV6-6 to TRBJ1-3; no clear D gene. The CDR3 is 15 residues long. In germline, CDR1 is MNHNY, CDR2 SVGAGI (reference sequence). The V end was cut by 0 bases, the J end by 3 bases, with 9 bases between. The chain's CDR3 is CASSYSWPDGNTIYF. The DNA for the CDR3 is TGTGCCAGCAGTTACTCCTGGCCTGATGGAAACACCATATATTTT.

The chain couples TRBV12-3 or TRBV12-4 to TRBJ1-1; D gene unclear. This CDR3 contains 12 residues. Deletions cut 7 bases from V and 3 bases from J, with 9 bases between. The CDR3 loop reads CASTPGYTEAFF. The CDR3 nucleotides read TGTGCCAGCACCCCCGGGTACACTGAAGCTTTCTTT.

V usage is TRBV11-3 and J usage is TRBJ2-1; 8 bases are a match to TRBD2. Germline V gene lookup returns CDR1 SGHNT and CDR2 YENEEA. V lost 3 bases, J lost 4 bases, and 8 bases stayed unmatched. This CDR3 region has 16 residues. CDR3 loop: CASSFRGSGAYNEQFF. CDR3 bases: TGTGCCAGCAGCTTCAGAGGTAGCGGGGCGTACAATGAGCAGTTCTTC.

V and J are TRBV5-1 and TRBJ2-5; 11 bases are a match to TRBD1. Germline V gene sequence: CDR1 SGHRS, CDR2 YFSETQ. Trimming took 2 bases from V and 4 from J; bases not matched to a gene: 10. CDR3 size: 17 residues. The CDR3 sequence is CASSFPGQGVGRETQYF. The DNA for the CDR3 is TGCGCCAGCAGCTTCCCGGGACAGGGGGTGGGTAGAGAGACCCAGTACTTC.

J is TRBJ1-5 and V is TRBV15; tentative D call: TRBD1 (5 bases). CDR3 size: 13 residues. Germline loops: CDR1 LNHNV, CDR2 YYDKDF (reference sequence). V lost 5 bases to trimming and J lost 6 bases, with 11 bases between them. CDR3 sequence: CATSPRGTQPQHF. CDR3 nucleotides: TGTGCCACCAGCCCGCGGGGCACTCAGCCCCAGCATTTT.

This chain links TRBV5-1 with TRBJ1-6; 8 bases match TRBD1. The J segment lost 3 bases and the V segment lost 2 bases, leaving 7 bases of the junction unmatched. Per the germline V gene, CDR1 is SGHRS and CDR2 is YFSETQ. This CDR3 comprises 17 residues. The CDR3 protein is CASSFGQGAFYNSPLHF. For the CDR3, the DNA is TGCGCCAGCAGCTTCGGACAGGGCGCCTTCTATAATTCACCCCTCCACTTT.

The CDR3 loop reads CSVGTGDSNQPQHF. CDR3 in DNA: TGCAGCGTTGGGACAGGAGATAGCAATCAGCCCCAGCATTTT. This chain joins TRBV29-1 and TRBJ1-5; 7 nucleotides align to TRBD1. The CDR3 has 14 amino acids. Germline assignment: CDR1 SQVTM and CDR2 ANQGSEA. The junction had 3 bases not matched to a gene; V was cut back by 4 bases and J by 0 bases.

This chain links TRBV5-1 with TRBJ2-7; 10 nucleotides agree with TRBD2. The germline V gene encodes CDR1 SGHRS and CDR2 YFSETQ. CDR3 size: 15 residues. V shed 4 bases and J 1 base; nucleotides not matched to a gene: 5. CDR3 protein: CASSNSGGPSYEQYF. For the CDR3, the DNA is TGCGCCAGCAGCAATAGCGGGGGGCCATCCTACGAGCAGTACTTC.

The chain couples TRBV10-3 to TRBJ2-2; a possible D gene is TRBD1 (6 bases). CDR3 length: 15 residues. Germline CDR1 ENHRY, CDR2 SYGVKD. Deletions cut 4 bases from V and 5 bases from J, with 14 bases between. The CDR3 region is CAISGQTGFTGELFF. In DNA, the CDR3 is TGTGCCATCAGTGGCCAGACAGGATTTACCGGGGAGCTGTTTTTT.

The chain employs TRBV12-3 or TRBV12-4 and TRBJ1-1, with a weak D call TRBD1 (5 bases). The V gene lost 4 bases and the J gene lost 6 bases, with 12 bases spanning the gap. CDR3 length: 13 amino acids. The CDR3 DNA reads TGTGCCAGCAGTTGGGGCAGGGCCCCTGAAGCTTTCTTT. Protein sequence: CASSWGRAPEAFF.

The chain is built from TRBV28 and TRBJ2-2, with D maybe TRBD2 (6 bases). The CDR3 runs 12 residues. Germline lookup yields CDR1 MDHEN and CDR2 SYDVKM. Trimming stripped 4 bases from V and 6 bases from J, with 6 bases between. In DNA, the CDR3 is TGTGCCAGCAGTTGGGGGGCCGGGGAGCTGTTTTTT. Protein product: CASSWGAGELFF.

V usage is TRBV19 and J usage is TRBJ2-5; 7 bases fit TRBD1. This CDR3 comprises 13 residues. Germline V lookup: CDR1 LNHDA, CDR2 SQIVND (reference sequence). J lost 1 base, V lost 5 bases, and 1 base had no gene match. The CDR3 here is CASSGTAQETQYF. In DNA, the CDR3 is TGTGCCAGTAGTGGGACAGCCCAAGAGACCCAGTACTTC.

This rearrangement joins TRBV10-3 to TRBJ2-5; TRBD1 matches 12 bases. V shed 8 bases, J shed 5 bases, and the junction held 9 bases outside the gene matches. The germline V gene has CDR1 ENHRY and CDR2 SYGVKD. The CDR3 extends over 15 amino acids. The CDR3 nucleotides read TGTGCCATCCGTCCCGGGACAGGGGGCTTGGAGACCCAGTACTTC. Translation: CAIRPGTGGLETQYF.

This clone was seen once. The chain carries TRBV7-9 and TRBJ2-7, with D possibly matching TRBD2 (6 bases). With 5 bases removed from V and 4 bases from J, the gap between germline ends came to 12 bases. This CDR3 spans 13 amino acids. Germline CDR1 reads SEHNR; CDR2 reads FQNEAQ (reference sequence). The CDR3 sequence: CASSRGGSYEQYV. The CDR3 DNA reads as TGTGCCAGCAGCAGGGGAGGTTCGTACGAGCAGTACGTC.

In its sample, this clone was seen many times. This chain links TRBV5-6 with TRBJ2-1; 11 positions match TRBD1. CDR1 is SGHDT, CDR2 YYEEEE, per germline. V was pared by 4 bases and J by 8 bases, with 8 bases of the junction left unmatched. The CDR3 has 15 amino acids. CDR3 coding DNA: TGTGCCAGCAGCGGACAGGGGGCACTTGTGTATGAGCAGTTCTTC. Protein sequence: CASSGQGALVYEQFF.

The chain uses TRBV15 and TRBJ2-7; TRBD2 is a possible D gene (6 bases). Germline-derived CDR1 and CDR2 are LNHNV and YYDKDF (reference sequence). The V gene lost 0 bases and the J gene lost 0 bases, with 9 bases spanning the gap. This CDR3 contains 15 residues. DNA of the CDR3: TGTGCCACCAGCAGAGATGGGAGGAGCTCCTACGAGCAGTACTTC. It codes for CATSRDGRSSYEQYF.

The J gene is TRBJ1-1, the V gene TRBV12-3 or TRBV12-4; D is ambiguous. The CDR3 loop spans 12 amino acids. The V gene lost 6 bases and the J gene lost 11 bases, with 16 bases spanning the gap. This CDR3 is CASSHPGVGAFF. The CDR3 DNA reads as TGTGCCAGCAGCCACCCGGGAGTAGGGGCTTTCTTT.

In its sample, this clone was seen a few times. This chain connects TRBV5-4 to TRBJ2-1; TRBD2 might be the D (6 bases). Germline values: CDR1 SGHNT, CDR2 YYREEE (reference sequence). The CDR3 loop spans 11 amino acids. V was pared by 3 bases and J by 15 bases, with 13 bases between. CDR3 coding DNA: TGTGCCAGCAGCTGGACCGGGACTCCGTTCTTC. It encodes CASSWTGTPFF.

This clone was observed a single time. The CDR3, as DNA: TGTGCCAGCAGTTCCAGCCGACTAGCGGATACGCAGTATTTT. It translates to CASSSSRLADTQYF. This sequence joins TRBV27 and TRBJ2-3; 8 bases map to TRBD2. Germline V gene lookup returns CDR1 MNHEY and CDR2 SMNVEV (reference sequence). With 4 bases clipped from V and 6 bases from J, the junction kept 6 bases outside the gene matches. The CDR3 covers 14 residues.

The J gene is TRBJ1-5, the V gene TRBV6-5; 7 bases map to TRBD1. The germline gives CDR1 MNHEY, CDR2 SVGAGI. There are 15 residues in the CDR3. V shed 2 bases, J shed 3 bases, and the junction held 4 bases outside the gene matches. CDR3 DNA: TGTGCCAGCAGTTACAACAGGGGAACCAATCAGCCCCAGCATTTT. Translation: CASSYNRGTNQPQHF.

The rearrangement uses TRBV19 and TRBJ1-2; 9 nucleotides match TRBD1. Looked up from germline, CDR1 is LNHDA and CDR2 is SQIVND (reference sequence). After removal of 2 bases from V and 7 bases from J, the junction contained 8 bases not matched to a gene. The CDR3 has 15 residues. The CDR3 sequence: CASSITDRGFSGYTF. The CDR3 DNA is TGTGCCAGTAGTATAACCGACAGGGGGTTCAGTGGCTACACCTTC.

The genes are TRBV5-1 and TRBJ1-1; D might be TRBD1 (6 bases). V dropped 3 bases and J dropped 5 bases, with 17 bases sitting between them. This CDR3 region has 15 residues. Germline-derived CDR1 and CDR2 are SGHRS and YFSETQ. CDR3 in DNA: TGCGCCAGCAGCTCATCCTCGACAGGTTTGACTGAAGCTTTCTTT. Translating gives CASSSSSTGLTEAFF.